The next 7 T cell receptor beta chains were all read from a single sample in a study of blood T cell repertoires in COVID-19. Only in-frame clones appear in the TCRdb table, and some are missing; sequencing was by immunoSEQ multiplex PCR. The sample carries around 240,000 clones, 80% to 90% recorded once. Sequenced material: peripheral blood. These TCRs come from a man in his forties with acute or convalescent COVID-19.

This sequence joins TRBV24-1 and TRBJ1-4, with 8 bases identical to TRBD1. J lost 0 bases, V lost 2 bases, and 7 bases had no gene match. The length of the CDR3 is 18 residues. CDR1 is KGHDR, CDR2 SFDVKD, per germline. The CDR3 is CATSDSGTGSATNEKLFF. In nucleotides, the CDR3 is TGTGCCACCAGTGATTCCGGGACAGGTTCTGCAACTAATGAAAAACTGTTTTTT.

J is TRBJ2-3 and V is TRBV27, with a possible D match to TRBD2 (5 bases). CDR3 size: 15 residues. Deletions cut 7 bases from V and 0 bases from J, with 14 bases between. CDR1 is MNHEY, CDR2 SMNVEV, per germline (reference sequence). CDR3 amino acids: CASTPRVGSTDTQYF. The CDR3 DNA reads TGTGCCAGCACCCCGAGGGTAGGGAGCACAGATACGCAGTATTTT.

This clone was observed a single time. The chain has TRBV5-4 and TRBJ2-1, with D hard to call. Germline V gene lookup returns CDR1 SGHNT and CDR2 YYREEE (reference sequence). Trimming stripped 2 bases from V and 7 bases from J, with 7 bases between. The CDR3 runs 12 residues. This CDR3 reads CASSLDTNEQFF. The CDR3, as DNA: TGTGCCAGCAGCTTAGATACAAATGAGCAGTTCTTC.

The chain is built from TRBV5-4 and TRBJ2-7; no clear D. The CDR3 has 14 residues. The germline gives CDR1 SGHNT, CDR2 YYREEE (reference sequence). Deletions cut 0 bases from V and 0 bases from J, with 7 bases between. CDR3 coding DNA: TGTGCCAGCAGCTTGGGCCTAGGCTCCTACGAGCAGTACTTC. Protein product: CASSLGLGSYEQYF.

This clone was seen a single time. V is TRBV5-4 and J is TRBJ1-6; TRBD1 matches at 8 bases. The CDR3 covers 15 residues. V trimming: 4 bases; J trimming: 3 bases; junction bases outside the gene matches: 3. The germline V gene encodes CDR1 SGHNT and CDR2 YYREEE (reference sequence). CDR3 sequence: CASSRGQGYNSPLHF. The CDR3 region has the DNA TGTGCCAGCAGCCGCGGACAGGGCTATAATTCACCCCTCCACTTT.

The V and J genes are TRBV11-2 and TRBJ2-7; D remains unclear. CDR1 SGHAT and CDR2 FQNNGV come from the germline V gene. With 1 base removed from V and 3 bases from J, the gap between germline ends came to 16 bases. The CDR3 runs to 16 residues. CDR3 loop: CASSLGSTALIYEQYF. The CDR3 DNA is TGTGCCAGCAGCTTAGGGAGCACGGCACTAATCTACGAGCAGTACTTC.

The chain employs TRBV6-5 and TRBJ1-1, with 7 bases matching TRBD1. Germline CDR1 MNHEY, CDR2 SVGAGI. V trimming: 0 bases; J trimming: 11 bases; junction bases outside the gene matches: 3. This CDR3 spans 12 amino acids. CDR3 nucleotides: TGTGCCAGCAGTTACTCGACAGGGAACGCTTTCTTT. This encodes CASSYSTGNAFF.